One and the same sample provided the 14 T cell receptor beta chains below, sequenced in a study of T cell responses to AZD1222 COVID-19 vaccine. Method: immunoSEQ multiplex PCR; TCRdb's copy keeps in-frame clones and lacks some. The table includes about 93,000 clones, more than 80% detected once. The sequencing here drew on peripheral blood, taken 28 days after the second AZD1222 dose. Receptors originate from an adult who received the AZD1222 COVID-19 vaccine.

The chain is built from TRBV18 and TRBJ1-5; D remains unclear. The CDR3 contains 17 residues. Between the trimmed V and J ends, which lost 4 bases and 5 bases, there was a span of 21 bases. CDR1 is KGHSH and CDR2 is LQKENI in the germline V gene. CDR3 in DNA: TGTGCCAGCTCACAGAGAGAAAGGGTTCACGGGGATCAGCCCCAGCATTTT. Translated, it gives CASSQRERVHGDQPQHF.

CDR3: CASSVDNTGELFF. In nucleotides, the CDR3 is TGTGCCAGCAGCGTAGACAACACCGGGGAGCTGTTTTTT. The gene calls are TRBV9 and TRBJ2-2; unclear D gene. Germline V gene lookup returns CDR1 SGDLS and CDR2 YYNGEE. CDR3 size: 13 residues. V gave up 0 bases and J gave up 2 bases, with 2 bases separating them.

The rearrangement uses TRBV3-1 (or the pseudogene TRBV3-2) and TRBJ2-6; a possible D gene is TRBD1 (6 bases). V gave up 3 bases and J gave up 0 bases, with 12 bases separating them. Per germline, CDR1 LGHDT and CDR2 YNNKEL (reference sequence). The CDR3 is 17 amino acids. CDR3 in amino acids: CASSHGQSSSGANVLTF. CDR3 DNA: TGTGCCAGCAGCCACGGACAGTCGAGCTCTGGGGCCAACGTCCTGACTTTC.

The V gene is TRBV25-1, the J gene TRBJ2-1; 8 nucleotides line up with TRBD2. Trimming removed 3 bases from V and 4 bases from J; junction bases left unmatched: 5. Germline CDR1 and CDR2: MGHDK and SYGVNS. The CDR3 extends over 15 amino acids. The CDR3 DNA reads TGTGCCAGCAGTGACCCTAGCGGGCATTACAATGAGCAGTTCTTC. The encoded protein is CASSDPSGHYNEQFF. Complete variable domain (other parts from reference TRBV25-1 and TRBJ2-1): EADIYQTPRYLVIGTGKKITLECSQTMGHDKMYWYQQDPGMELHLIHYSYGVNSTEKGDLSSESTVSRIRTEHFPLTLESARPSHTSQYLCASSDPSGHYNEQFFGPGTRLTVL.

The V and J genes are TRBV12-3 or TRBV12-4 and TRBJ1-2, with D unclear. With 5 bases removed from V and 5 bases from J, the gap between germline ends came to 6 bases. The CDR3 is 11 amino acids. CDR3 protein: CASSKEYGYTF. The DNA for the CDR3 is TGTGCCAGCAGTAAGGAATATGGCTACACCTTC.

The chain employs TRBV7-3 and TRBJ1-2; 11 bases line up with TRBD1. The CDR3 loop spans 16 amino acids. With 1 base clipped from V and 6 bases from J, the junction kept 7 bases outside the gene matches. From germline, CDR1 is SGHTA and CDR2 FQGTGA. As DNA, the CDR3 is TGTGCCAGCAGCTTAAACCCCGGACAGGGGGCTGATGGCTACACCTTC. This codes for CASSLNPGQGADGYTF.

The rearrangement uses TRBV7-8 and TRBJ2-1, with unresolved D. Germline V gene data show CDR1 as SGHVS and CDR2 as FQNEAQ. The CDR3 contains 15 residues. Trimming shortened V by 2 bases and J by 3 bases, and 11 bases separated the two germline ends. The CDR3 nucleotides are TGTGCCAGCAGCTTAAGGCTAGTCGGCTACAATGAGCAGTTCTTC. It specifies CASSLRLVGYNEQFF. Variable domain in full (rest from reference TRBV7-8 and TRBJ2-1): GAGVSQSPRYKVAKRGQDVALRCDPISGHVSLFWYQQALGQGPEFLTYFQNEAQLDKSGLPSDRFFAERPEGSVSTLKIQRTQQEDSAVYLCASSLRLVGYNEQFFGPGTRLTVL.

The chain is built from TRBV29-1 and TRBJ2-3, with D tentatively TRBD1 or TRBD2 (5 bases each). Germline CDR1 reads SQVTM; CDR2 reads ANQGSEA. This CDR3 has 14 residues. V lost 6 bases and J lost 1, with 14 bases in between. The CDR3 loop reads CSVQDGGGTDTQYF. In DNA form, the CDR3 reads TGCAGCGTCCAAGATGGGGGTGGCACAGATACGCAGTATTTT.

V is TRBV18 and J is TRBJ1-6; 10 nucleotides match TRBD1. Per the germline V gene, CDR1 is KGHSH and CDR2 is LQKENI. J was trimmed by 5 bases and V by 2 bases; bases with no gene match: 6. The CDR3 covers 17 residues. The CDR3 sequence is CASSPLGGTGDNSPLHF. CDR3 DNA: TGTGCCAGCTCACCATTAGGCGGGACAGGGGATAATTCACCCCTCCACTTT.

The rearrangement joins TRBV19 to TRBJ2-3; 7 nucleotides match TRBD2. The CDR3 runs 16 residues. Germline values: CDR1 LNHDA, CDR2 SQIVND (reference sequence). V lost 5 bases and J lost 0; bases outside the gene matches: 8. CDR3 amino acids: CASSPGGRESTDTQYF. As DNA, the CDR3 is TGTGCCAGTAGTCCTGGGGGGAGGGAGAGCACAGATACGCAGTATTTT.

The rearrangement uses TRBV5-1 and TRBJ1-4; no clear D. Germline values: CDR1 SGHRS, CDR2 YFSETQ. V was cut by 0 bases and J by 4 bases, with 7 bases left in between. CDR3 length equals 14 residues. Here the CDR3 reads CASSLGPVNEKLFF. DNA for the CDR3: TGCGCCAGCAGCTTGGGGCCAGTTAATGAAAAACTGTTTTTT.

J is TRBJ1-5 and V is TRBV5-5; 12 bases match TRBD1. J lost 9 bases, V lost 4 bases, and 8 bases had no gene match. Germline values: CDR1 SGHKS, CDR2 YYEKEE (reference sequence). This CDR3 is 15 amino acids long. The CDR3 DNA reads as TGTGCCAGCAGCATTGGGACAGGGGGCTATGGGCCCCAGCATTTT. Its translation: CASSIGTGGYGPQHF.

A single count supports this clone. The chain is built from TRBV6-4 and TRBJ1-1; possibly TRBD1 for D (6 bases). The V end lost 2 bases, the J end lost 8 bases, and 15 bases lay between the germline ends. CDR1 and CDR2 (germline): MRHNA, SNTAGT. This CDR3 is 14 amino acids long. The CDR3 sequence is CASSDGGGQSEAFF. In nucleotides, the CDR3 is TGTGCCAGCAGTGACGGGGGCGGACAGAGCGAAGCTTTCTTT.

V gene TRBV30 combines with J gene TRBJ1-1; TRBD1 is a possible D gene (6 bases). Germline loops: CDR1 GTSNPN, CDR2 SVGIG (reference sequence). The CDR3 consists of 10 residues. With 5 bases removed from V and 7 bases from J, the gap between germline ends came to 8 bases. The CDR3 here is CAWRTVEAFF. The CDR3 DNA follows: TGTGCCTGGCGGACAGTTGAAGCTTTCTTT.